This is a list of T cell receptor beta chains from one sample in a study of blood T cell repertoires in COVID-19. Some clones are missing from TCRdb's copy, which holds only in-frame ones; the method was immunoSEQ multiplex PCR. The table includes around 200,000 clones, about 85% detected once. The sequenced sample consisted of peripheral blood. The receptor set was obtained from a woman aged 80 or over with acute or convalescent COVID-19. Both conserved end residues are trimmed from each CDR3. A D gene is named only where the DNA matches it firmly. A clone size is listed for some rows: how often the clone was seen (once, few, many), or a class if it is expanded.

size: few; J: TRBJ2-5; V: TRBV5-1; D: TRBD2; CDR3: ASTPLAGGGETQY
size: -; J: TRBJ1-2; V: TRBV18; D: TRBD1; CDR3: ASSPTGQQYYGYT
size: -; J: TRBJ1-1; V: TRBV12-3/TRBV12-4; D: -; CDR3: ASSFSGSEAF
size: -; J: TRBJ2-2; V: TRBV6-2/TRBV6-3; D: -; CDR3: ASSYRTYSLRAGELF
size: -; J: TRBJ1-2; V: TRBV9; D: -; CDR3: ASSPVGGDGYT
size: -; J: TRBJ2-2; V: TRBV4-3; D: TRBD1; CDR3: ASSLGTGYTGELF
size: once; J: TRBJ1-3; V: TRBV4-3; D: -; CDR3: ASSHLGQYPSGNTIY
size: -; J: TRBJ2-1; V: TRBV7-6; D: -; CDR3: ASSLSERASDEQF
size: -; J: TRBJ2-3; V: TRBV24-1; D: -; CDR3: ATSGATVMTQY
size: -; J: TRBJ2-7; V: TRBV5-1; D: TRBD2; CDR3: ASRGGSIYEQY
size: once; J: TRBJ2-7; V: TRBV27; D: -; CDR3: ASSPPSGFYEQY
size: -; J: TRBJ2-3; V: TRBV6-2/TRBV6-3; D: TRBD2; CDR3: ASTYSSGRAPRTDTQY
size: -; J: TRBJ1-2; V: TRBV6-4; D: -; CDR3: ASSDSPSPVFYGYT
size: -; J: TRBJ2-7; V: TRBV27; D: TRBD1; CDR3: ASRPDRENQLGSYEQY
size: -; J: TRBJ2-1; V: TRBV4-2; D: TRBD2; CDR3: ASSHEGLANEQF
size: once; J: TRBJ1-6; V: TRBV2; D: TRBD1; CDR3: ASKGMTGSSYNSPLH
size: -; J: TRBJ1-2; V: TRBV20-1; D: -; CDR3: SAPPGYT
size: -; J: TRBJ2-5; V: TRBV15; D: -; CDR3: ATSRDSLTQY
size: few; J: TRBJ2-6; V: TRBV18; D: -; CDR3: ASSPPRFSGANVLT
size: -; J: TRBJ2-5; V: TRBV9; D: TRBD2; CDR3: ASSPLSSGTETQY
size: -; J: TRBJ2-7; V: TRBV2; D: -; CDR3: ASVPNRVYEQY
size: -; J: TRBJ1-1; V: TRBV7-2; D: TRBD1; CDR3: ASSLEQGRGTEAF
size: -; J: TRBJ2-1; V: TRBV18; D: TRBD2; CDR3: ASSQSLAGWSSEQF
size: -; J: TRBJ1-1; V: TRBV6-2/TRBV6-3; D: -; CDR3: ASSYSYRDEAF
size: -; J: TRBJ1-4; V: TRBV6-1; D: -; CDR3: ASSDTGSGEKLF
size: -; J: TRBJ1-4; V: TRBV18; D: -; CDR3: ASSPGGIGEKLF
size: once; J: TRBJ2-1; V: TRBV6-5; D: TRBD2; CDR3: ASSYGLAYNEQF
size: -; J: TRBJ2-7; V: TRBV7-2; D: TRBD2; CDR3: ASSLAPGTSGREQY
size: -; J: TRBJ1-3; V: TRBV4-3; D: -; CDR3: ASSQDFGQGRNTIY
size: -; J: TRBJ1-5; V: TRBV6-6; D: TRBD1; CDR3: ASNQQGALQPQH
size: -; J: TRBJ2-6; V: TRBV18; D: -; CDR3: ASSYGISGANVLT
size: -; J: TRBJ2-5; V: TRBV9; D: TRBD1; CDR3: ASSGGQLLETQY
size: -; J: TRBJ1-5; V: TRBV5-1; D: TRBD1; CDR3: ASSLEGAGNQPQH
size: -; J: TRBJ2-7; V: TRBV28; D: -; CDR3: ASSSRTAAGDEQY
size: -; J: TRBJ1-5; V: TRBV6-6; D: -; CDR3: ASSYGQWGNQPQH
size: -; J: TRBJ1-6; V: TRBV3-1/TRBV3-2; D: -; CDR3: ASSLAGVASPLH